The subject of this entry is one T cell receptor (beta chain). Its antigen is unknown. The data are from a study of vaccination and CD4 T cells after COVID-19. Whole-study context: Convalescent donors totaled six males and four females, including two who were Hispanic. Stimulation of the cells used overlapping spike peptide pools from SARS-CoV-2 and from the common cold coronaviruses HCoV-NL63, HCoV-OC43 and HCoV-229E.

Germline lookup yields CDR1 LNHDA and CDR2 SQIVND (reference sequence). The CDR3 totals 14 residues. V lost 3 bases and J 1 base, leaving 9 bases between the germline ends. Once obtained from cultured CD4+ T cells, the DNA was sequenced using the Oncomine TCR Beta short-read assay. TCRdb recomputed calls from the PCR reads with MiXCR, one row per CDR3 protein. The sample lists around 9,300 distinct CDR3 sequences, roughly 34% occurring once. Stated treatment: roughly ten-day PBMC culture with coronavirus spike peptide pools or control peptides (ViraFEST assay). Negative-selection isolation of CD4+ T cells was performed after 10 days of culture.

The sequence derives from a human donor who had recovered from COVID-19. The rearrangement uses TRBV19 and TRBJ2-5, with D unresolved. The specimen was CD4+ T cells from blood, cultured in vitro. The CDR3 loop is CASSMQISQETQYF. The CDR3 DNA sequence: TGTGCCAGTAGTATGCAGATTTCCCAAGAGACCCAGTACTTC.